Listed below are T cell receptor beta chains from one sample, sequenced in a study of T-cell reconstitution after alpha-beta-depleted transplantation in children. TCRdb recomputed calls from the PCR reads with MiXCR, one row per CDR3 protein. The table has 500,000 to 600,000 distinct CDR3 sequences, about 18% seen once; the top ten hold less than 4%. Sequences were derived from PBMCs from the stem cell graft donor, sampled from the stem cell graft. The receptors were gathered from a human donor who donated a stem cell graft to a child with acute lymphoblastic leukemia. Each CDR3 is given with its conserved first and last residue. A D gene is named only where the DNA matches it firmly. A clone size is listed for some rows: how often the clone was seen (once, few, many), or a class if it is expanded.

size	D	V	J	DNA	CDR3
-	TRBD1	TRBV7-9	TRBJ2-1	TGTGCCAGCAGCTCCCCCGGGACAGGGTTTGGGAATGAGCAGTTCTTC	CASSSPGTGFGNEQFF
many	-	TRBV7-9	TRBJ1-1	TGTGCCAGCAGCCCCCGCGCGGCTAACACTGAAGCTTTCTTT	CASSPRAANTEAFF
few	-	TRBV9	TRBJ1-1	TGTGCCAGCAGCCCGACCGGGCCCCCAGGTGAAGCTTTCTTT	CASSPTGPPGEAFF
-	TRBD2	TRBV11-2	TRBJ2-3	TGTGCCAGCACCCTCCTTATAGGAGCGGGAGGCGGTGGCGATACGCAGTATTTT	CASTLLIGAGGGGDTQYF
-	TRBD1	TRBV3-1	TRBJ2-1	TGTGCCAGCAGCCAAGATCCCGGGATAGGGGGCCCTTACAATGAGCAGTTCTTC	CASSQDPGIGGPYNEQFF
-	-	TRBV25-1	TRBJ1-4	TGTGCCAGCAGTGAATACAGGGGATTTAATGAAAAACTGTTTTTT	CASSEYRGFNEKLFF
few	-	TRBV5-1	TRBJ2-7	TGCGCCAGCCGGGGTCCCCGCGAGCAGTACTTC	CASRGPREQYF
-	TRBD1	TRBV4-1	TRBJ1-1	TGCGCCAGCAGCCAAGTACAGGGGCTTGAAGCTTTCTTT	CASSQVQGLEAFF
-	TRBD2	TRBV27	TRBJ2-7	TGTGCCACCGGGAGGGAAGGAGGCTCCTACGAGCAGTACTTC	CATGREGGSYEQYF
few	-	TRBV29-1	TRBJ2-7	TGCAGCGCCGAGGACGGAGGCTACGAGCAGTACTTC	CSAEDGGYEQYF
-	TRBD1	TRBV10-3	TRBJ2-1	TGTGCCATCAGTGCCTCGGGACAGGGTCTCTTCCTTTACAATGAGCAGTTCTTC	CAISASGQGLFLYNEQFF
few	-	TRBV3-1	TRBJ2-7	TGTGCCAGCAGCCAAGAACAGGCGACCTACGAGCAGTACTTC	CASSQEQATYEQYF
few	TRBD2	TRBV12-3/TRBV12-4	TRBJ2-3	TGTGCCAGCAAGACTAGCCGGCTCACAGATACGCAGTATTTT	CASKTSRLTDTQYF
-	-	TRBV30	TRBJ2-3	TGTGCCTGGAGTACAGCCGCTGGGCAGTATTTT	CAWSTAAGQYF